This is a list of T cell receptor beta chains from one sample in a study of shared clonotypes between healthy human individuals. The method was immunoSEQ multiplex PCR; TCRdb's version includes in-frame clones alone and lacks a portion of them. The sample carries 400,000 to 500,000 clones, 75% to 85% recorded once. Sequencing was performed on PBMCs. These receptors were collected from a woman aged 40 to 50 in good health. Some clones in this sample may be carry-over from other donors' samples. Both conserved end residues are part of each CDR3. The order of the fields is J gene, clone size, D gene, V gene, CDR3 protein, CDR3 DNA. The D gene is left open where the match is weak. Clone size appears in some rows only: once, few, many, or a class for an expanded clone.

J: TRBJ1-2
size: -
D: -
V: TRBV5-6
CDR3: CASSLREEGYTF
DNA: TGTGCCAGCAGCTTGCGGGAAGAAGGCTACACCTTC

J: TRBJ1-1
size: -
D: TRBD1
V: TRBV6-5
CDR3: CASSYRQGGVWTEAFF
DNA: TGTGCCAGCAGTTACCGACAGGGCGGTGTGTGGACTGAAGCTTTCTTT

J: TRBJ2-1
size: -
D: -
V: TRBV2
CDR3: CASSLWTDTLRPAFYNEQFF
DNA: TGTGCCAGCAGTCTCTGGACAGACACCCTACGGCCGGCCTTTTACAATGAGCAGTTCTTC

J: TRBJ2-1
size: -
D: -
V: TRBV6-1
CDR3: CASSESGLNNEQFF
DNA: TGTGCCAGCAGTGAGTCCGGACTGAACAATGAGCAGTTCTTC

J: TRBJ1-2
size: -
D: TRBD1
V: TRBV27
CDR3: CASTTGGGGYTF
DNA: TGTGCCAGTACGACAGGGGGCGGGGGCTACACCTTC

J: TRBJ1-5
size: -
D: TRBD1
V: TRBV4-1
CDR3: CASSRGTGQNQPQHF
DNA: TGCGCCAGCAGCCGAGGGACAGGTCAAAATCAGCCCCAGCATTTT

J: TRBJ2-1
size: once
D: TRBD1
V: TRBV5-1
CDR3: CASSSDFGQGRYEQFF
DNA: TGCGCCAGCAGCTCCGACTTCGGACAGGGTCGGTATGAGCAGTTCTTC

J: TRBJ1-3
size: -
D: TRBD1
V: TRBV9
CDR3: CASSAGSDRERNTIYF
DNA: TGTGCCAGCAGCGCAGGAAGCGACAGGGAAAGAAACACCATATATTTT

J: TRBJ1-1
size: -
D: -
V: TRBV30
CDR3: CAWCEMGNTEAFF
DNA: TGTGCCTGGTGCGAAATGGGGAACACTGAAGCTTTCTTT

J: TRBJ2-6
size: -
D: -
V: TRBV27
CDR3: CASSLSSSGANVLTF
DNA: TGTGCCAGCAGTTTAAGCAGCTCTGGGGCCAACGTCCTGACTTTC

J: TRBJ2-1
size: -
D: -
V: TRBV19
CDR3: CASSLVDTSYNEQFF
DNA: TGTGCCAGTAGTCTAGTGGACACCTCCTACAATGAGCAGTTCTTC

J: TRBJ2-2
size: few
D: TRBD2
V: TRBV15
CDR3: CATSKGLAGGATGELFF
DNA: TGTGCCACCAGCAAGGGACTAGCGGGAGGGGCCACCGGGGAGCTGTTTTTT

J: TRBJ2-7
size: -
D: -
V: TRBV30
CDR3: CAWSVRRVYEQYF
DNA: TGTGCCTGGAGTGTACGCAGGGTCTACGAGCAGTACTTC

J: TRBJ2-3
size: -
D: TRBD1
V: TRBV11-2
CDR3: CASSSQGVNTDTQYF
DNA: TGTGCCAGCAGCTCACAGGGGGTGAACACAGATACGCAGTATTTT

J: TRBJ1-5
size: once
D: TRBD1
V: TRBV28
CDR3: CASTRAGQVNQPQHF
DNA: TGTGCCAGCACGAGGGCGGGACAGGTCAATCAGCCCCAGCATTTT

J: TRBJ2-7
size: -
D: TRBD2
V: TRBV10-3
CDR3: CASKVGRDYYEQYF
DNA: TGTGCCTCAAAGGTCGGCAGGGACTACTACGAGCAGTACTTC

J: TRBJ2-1
size: -
D: TRBD2
V: TRBV18
CDR3: CASSPGTSGPEGLTYNEQFF
DNA: TGTGCCAGCTCACCCGGGACTAGCGGGCCTGAAGGGCTGACCTACAATGAGCAGTTCTTC

J: TRBJ2-1
size: -
D: TRBD2
V: TRBV11-2
CDR3: CASSFHGTSGSFAYNEQFF
DNA: TGTGCCAGCAGCTTCCATGGGACTAGCGGGAGTTTTGCCTACAATGAGCAGTTCTTC

J: TRBJ1-1
size: -
D: TRBD1
V: TRBV10-3
CDR3: CAISGFRTGRTEAFF
DNA: TGTGCCATCAGTGGCTTTCGGACAGGGCGAACTGAAGCTTTCTTT

J: TRBJ1-1
size: few
D: -
V: TRBV7-9
CDR3: CASRSIQGRTEAFF
DNA: TGTGCCAGCAGGTCCATTCAGGGGCGGACTGAAGCTTTCTTT

J: TRBJ2-7
size: -
D: -
V: TRBV5-1
CDR3: CASSRLKGVPNSYEQYF
DNA: TGCGCCAGCAGCCGATTAAAGGGCGTACCAAATTCCTACGAGCAGTACTTC

J: TRBJ2-3
size: -
D: -
V: TRBV6-5
CDR3: CASSYVQYTDTQYF
DNA: TGTGCCAGCAGTTACGTGCAGTACACAGATACGCAGTATTTT

J: TRBJ2-1
size: -
D: TRBD2
V: TRBV5-1
CDR3: CASSPRLAGGREQFF
DNA: TGCGCCAGCAGCCCTCGACTAGCGGGAGGACGGGAGCAGTTCTTC

J: TRBJ2-3
size: -
D: -
V: TRBV28
CDR3: CASSFFRARTDTQYF
DNA: TGTGCCAGCAGTTTCTTCAGGGCTCGCACAGATACGCAGTATTTT

J: TRBJ2-2
size: -
D: -
V: TRBV30
CDR3: CAWSIGTGELFF
DNA: TGTGCCTGGAGTATTGGGACCGGGGAGCTGTTTTTT

J: TRBJ2-7
size: -
D: -
V: TRBV18
CDR3: CASSPTRGAVSYEQYF
DNA: TGTGCCAGCTCACCAACCCGGGGGGCGGTCTCCTACGAGCAGTACTTC

J: TRBJ1-1
size: -
D: -
V: TRBV27
CDR3: CASSLRRDFMNTEAFF
DNA: TGTGCCAGCAGTTTAAGGAGGGACTTCATGAACACTGAAGCTTTCTTT